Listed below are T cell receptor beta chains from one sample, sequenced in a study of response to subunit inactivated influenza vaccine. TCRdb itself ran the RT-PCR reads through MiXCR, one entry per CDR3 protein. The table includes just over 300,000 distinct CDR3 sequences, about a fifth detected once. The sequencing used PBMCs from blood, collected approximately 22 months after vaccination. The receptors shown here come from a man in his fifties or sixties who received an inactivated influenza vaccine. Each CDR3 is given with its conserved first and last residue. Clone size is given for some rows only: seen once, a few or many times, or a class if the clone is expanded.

CDR3: CASSQWGGTEAFF
V: TRBV3-1
J: TRBJ1-1
size: few

CDR3: CASSLARMSYNEQFF
V: TRBV5-1
J: TRBJ2-1
size: few

CDR3: CASSPTGSSYNSPLHF
V: TRBV6-1
J: TRBJ1-6
size: many

CDR3: CASSQDNRREKLFF
V: TRBV4-1
J: TRBJ1-4
size: many

CDR3: CASSTWTLTNTEAFF
V: TRBV6-2/TRBV6-3
J: TRBJ1-1
size: many

CDR3: CASSHSGGEQFF
V: TRBV4-3
J: TRBJ2-1
size: few

CDR3: CASSVLTGLNNEQFF
V: TRBV2
J: TRBJ2-1
size: NA

CDR3: CASSLKGTNTGELFF
V: TRBV5-1
J: TRBJ2-2
size: once

CDR3: CASSPGHLRFYGYTF
V: TRBV2
J: TRBJ1-2
size: many

CDR3: CASSLMTGYYEQYF
V: TRBV5-1
J: TRBJ2-7
size: few

CDR3: CASSPRDPDTQYF
V: TRBV28
J: TRBJ2-3
size: NA

CDR3: CASSLEPAFRQGGDSPLHF
V: TRBV5-6
J: TRBJ1-6
size: many

CDR3: CASSKREGRETQYF
V: TRBV12-3/TRBV12-4
J: TRBJ2-5
size: few

CDR3: CASRGGARGRNQPQHF
V: TRBV28
J: TRBJ1-5
size: few

CDR3: CASKQDYGYTF
V: TRBV19
J: TRBJ1-2
size: NA

CDR3: CASSQALRGVEETQYF
V: TRBV4-3
J: TRBJ2-5
size: NA

CDR3: CASSQQRDLSF
V: TRBV4-2
J: TRBJ1-3
size: many

CDR3: CASSPLGNMRTRYGYTF
V: TRBV9
J: TRBJ1-2
size: few

CDR3: CASSPGQNTAAFF
V: TRBV18
J: TRBJ1-1
size: NA

CDR3: CAWSSTDTQYF
V: TRBV30
J: TRBJ2-3
size: few

CDR3: CASSFGGGVFNEQYF
V: TRBV28
J: TRBJ2-7
size: few

CDR3: CASSYPGTERGTTTYEQYF
V: TRBV10-2
J: TRBJ2-7
size: NA

CDR3: CASSPGGSLLYEQYF
V: TRBV5-1
J: TRBJ2-7
size: NA

CDR3: CASSATFSSGNTIYF
V: TRBV12-3/TRBV12-4
J: TRBJ1-3
size: NA

CDR3: CASSTSGLSYTEAFF
V: TRBV7-9
J: TRBJ1-1
size: NA

CDR3: CASSTPGTGFCSYGYTF
V: TRBV21-1
J: TRBJ1-2
size: NA

CDR3: CSARNSPSQPQHF
V: TRBV20-1
J: TRBJ1-5
size: few

CDR3: CASSRIHYGYTF
V: TRBV5-6
J: TRBJ1-2
size: few

CDR3: CASSLTAGESYEQYF
V: TRBV28
J: TRBJ2-7
size: few

CDR3: CASSLDRAYEQYF
V: TRBV5-1
J: TRBJ2-7
size: NA

CDR3: CASSLVPDYGYTF
V: TRBV11-2
J: TRBJ1-2
size: many

CDR3: CASSLDTRPHNEQFF
V: TRBV7-2
J: TRBJ2-1
size: few

CDR3: CASSLRAAINYGYTF
V: TRBV12-3/TRBV12-4
J: TRBJ1-2
size: few

CDR3: CASSSTGFVYSNQPQHF
V: TRBV6-2/TRBV6-3
J: TRBJ1-5
size: many

CDR3: CASSFGTAYEQYF
V: TRBV12-3/TRBV12-4
J: TRBJ2-7
size: few

CDR3: CASSISGGDYGYTF
V: TRBV12-3/TRBV12-4
J: TRBJ1-2
size: few

CDR3: CASSPGLAEYNEQFF
V: TRBV7-6
J: TRBJ2-1
size: NA

CDR3: CSAQTGHQNTEAFF
V: TRBV20-1
J: TRBJ1-1
size: NA

CDR3: CASSLGDPNTGELFF
V: TRBV5-1
J: TRBJ2-2
size: NA

CDR3: CSAYPQRQTGELFF
V: TRBV20-1
J: TRBJ2-2
size: few

CDR3: CASSQDAPGLAAYNEQFF
V: TRBV3-1
J: TRBJ2-1
size: NA

CDR3: CASSQAGDTEAFF
V: TRBV4-2
J: TRBJ1-1
size: few

CDR3: CASSPLAGRNEQFF
V: TRBV7-8
J: TRBJ2-1
size: few

CDR3: CASSDMDLLEQYF
V: TRBV10-2
J: TRBJ2-7
size: NA

CDR3: CASSPTGVTYEQYF
V: TRBV7-9
J: TRBJ2-7
size: few

CDR3: CASSYSSSRPYEQYF
V: TRBV6-5
J: TRBJ2-7
size: NA

CDR3: CSARGGGQTYELYF
V: TRBV20-1
J: TRBJ2-7
size: NA

CDR3: CASSRQGNYGYTF
V: TRBV3-1
J: TRBJ1-2
size: many

CDR3: CASRKSSQETQYF
V: TRBV25-1
J: TRBJ2-5
size: NA

CDR3: CVTSDLDSGISEQFF
V: TRBV24-1
J: TRBJ2-1
size: NA